This T cell receptor (beta chain) comes out of a study of control samples from healthy donors and cancer patients. The protocol was immunoSEQ multiplex PCR, while the TCRdb copy is restricted to in-frame clones and leaves out a portion. The profile shows about 160,000 clones, 85% to 90% of them singletons. Trimming took 6 bases from V and 6 from J; bases not matched to a gene: 6. Germline CDR1 and CDR2: MNHEY and SMNVEV (reference sequence). This CDR3 is built from 14 residues. Sequences were obtained from blood. This clonotype was sampled from a man in his thirties or forties in good health. This chain connects TRBV27 to TRBJ2-1; 9 bases fit TRBD1. CDR3 loop: CASRPGQGFNEQFF. The CDR3 nucleotides read TGTGCCAGCAGGCCGGGACAGGGCTTCAATGAGCAGTTCTTC.